This T cell receptor (beta chain) was identified during a study of regulatory T cells in long-lasting Graves disease. About the study: Less than 3 months of antithyroid drugs had been taken by newly diagnosed Graves' patients. Study-level points and caveats: There were preferences for TRBV28, TRBJ1-2 and TRBJ2-5 in persistent disease. The study found persistent patients shared more public clonotypes (around 2,500) than new patients (approximately 970).

Time point specified: newly diagnosed GD, antithyroid drugs for less than 3 months. The authors made the TCR library using RNA they extracted from PBMCs. For TCR beta, libraries came from iRepertoire HTBI primers and Arm-PCR of CDR3 regions. In TCRdb, the multiplex PCR reads were re-called with MiXCR into one record per CDR3 protein. The sample has 350,000 to 500,000 distinct CDR3 sequences, approximately 15% seen once. The CDR3 has 14 residues. Looked up from germline, CDR1 is SGHDN and CDR2 is FVKESK. V lost 1 base to trimming and J lost 9 bases, with 13 bases between them. This clonotype was detected many times. Its specificity is not known. The data also belong to a second study, concerning T cells in Graves' hyperthyroidism and ophthalmopathy. That report adds: The TCR CDR3 first-round RT-PCR relied on the HTBI primer set.

The sequence derives from a woman in her 50s with Graves disease. The specimen comprised peripheral blood mononuclear cells (PBMCs), sampled at new diagnosis, from a patient treated with antithyroid drugs. The chain uses TRBV14 and TRBJ2-1, with unresolved D. The CDR3: CASSQGYRDGEQFF. Here the CDR3 DNA reads TGTGCCAGCAGCCAAGGGTACCGCGACGGTGAGCAGTTCTTC.